Listed here are 23 T cell receptor beta chains from one sample, sequenced in a study of CD8 T cells in ankylosing spondylitis. TCRdb re-analysed the 5' RACE reads in MiXCR, keeping a single row per CDR3 protein. Here the sample spans 350,000 or so distinct CDR3 sequences, approximately 10% being singletons. Sequences were obtained from blood, either unsorted or a sorted T cell fraction (not recorded which). These receptor sequences come from a female donor with ankylosing spondylitis or in good health (not recorded which).

There are many counts of this clonotype. The chain joins TRBV4-2 to TRBJ2-1, with 7 bases lining up with TRBD1. J lost 9 bases, V lost 0 bases, and 14 bases had no gene match. Germline loops: CDR1 LGHNA, CDR2 YNFKEQ. The CDR3 totals 17 residues. The CDR3 DNA reads TGTGCCAGCAGCCAAGAACCTGGACAGGCCCCGCAGGGTGAGCAGTTCTTC. This encodes CASSQEPGQAPQGEQFF.

This clonotype was seen at least ten times. The rearrangement links TRBV27 to TRBJ2-7; 8 nucleotides agree with TRBD1. Germline V gives CDR1 MNHEY, CDR2 SMNVEV (reference sequence). V lost 4 bases, J lost 0 bases, and 5 bases stayed unmatched. The CDR3 spans 15 residues. CDR3 sequence: CASSSTGGLSYEQYF. CDR3 bases: TGTGCCAGCAGTTCAACAGGGGGTCTCTCCTACGAGCAGTACTTC.

A few counts support this clonotype. This chain connects TRBV7-9 to TRBJ2-1; 8 bases match TRBD2. CDR3 length equals 17 residues. V was pared by 5 bases and J by 8 bases, with 17 bases of the junction left unmatched. Germline lookup yields CDR1 SEHNR and CDR2 FQNEAQ (reference sequence). The CDR3 spells CASSPRAGLGPTDEQFF. The CDR3 nucleotides read TGTGCCAGCAGCCCCCGGGCGGGACTAGGGCCGACGGATGAGCAGTTCTTC.

This clonotype came up many times. The chain is built from TRBV5-1 and TRBJ1-2, with TRBD1 identical over 10 bases. The germline CDR1 and CDR2 sequences are SGHRS and YFSETQ. The length of the CDR3 is 15 residues. J lost 8 bases, V lost 4 bases, and 11 bases had no gene match. The CDR3 is CASSPGTGASGGYTF. The DNA for the CDR3 is TGCGCCAGCAGCCCAGGGACAGGGGCGTCTGGGGGCTACACCTTC.

CDR3 amino acids: CASRQGAHTGELFF. In nucleotides, the CDR3 is TGTGCCAGCAGACAGGGGGCGCACACCGGGGAGCTGTTTTTT. The gene calls are TRBV12-3 or TRBV12-4 and TRBJ2-2; TRBD1 matches at 9 bases. The CDR3 covers 14 residues. The V segment lost 6 bases and the J segment 3 bases; nucleotides outside the gene matches: 2.

This clonotype showed up many times. The rearrangement links TRBV29-1 to TRBJ2-5; D may correspond to TRBD1 or TRBD2 (5 bases each). The V end lost 7 bases, the J end lost 5 bases, and 17 bases lay between the germline ends. The germline V gene has CDR1 SQVTM and CDR2 ANQGSEA. This CDR3 spans 13 amino acids. CDR3 amino acids: CSATMGEWETQYF. CDR3 bases: TGCAGCGCCACTATGGGGGAGTGGGAGACCCAGTACTTC.

This clonotype was recorded at least ten times. The gene calls are TRBV20-1 and TRBJ2-3; 7 bases match TRBD2. The CDR3 has 15 residues. Looked up from germline, CDR1 is DFQATT and CDR2 is SNEGSKA (reference sequence). After removal of 6 bases from V and 3 bases from J, the junction contained 12 bases not matched to a gene. In DNA form, the CDR3 reads TGCAGTGCCCCCTCAGCGGGACTGCCAACAGATACGCAGTATTTT. Translated, it gives CSAPSAGLPTDTQYF.

This clonotype was observed at least ten times. The rearrangement uses TRBV5-1 and TRBJ1-1; the match to TRBD1 covers 9 bases. Trimming took 7 bases from V and 4 from J; bases not matched to a gene: 8. The CDR3 runs to 14 residues. Germline V lookup: CDR1 SGHRS, CDR2 YFSETQ. The DNA of the CDR3 is TGCGCCAGCCGTTCCGGGACAGGGACCACTGAAGCTTTCTTT. Its translation: CASRSGTGTTEAFF.

The chain links TRBV28 to TRBJ1-2; D call uncertain. CDR3 length: 14 residues. Germline V CDR1 and CDR2: MDHEN, SYDVKM. The ends were cut back, 3 bases at V and 4 bases at J, with 12 bases in the middle. DNA of the CDR3: TGTGCCAGCAGTTTTTTCGAGGGAGGCTATGGCTACACCTTC. This codes for CASSFFEGGYGYTF.

CDR3 in amino acids: CATSVTGYETQYF. The CDR3 nucleotides read TGTGCCACCAGCGTGACAGGATACGAGACCCAGTACTTC. The V and J genes are TRBV24-1 and TRBJ2-5; maybe TRBD1 (6 bases). V lost 7 bases and J 5 bases, leaving 13 bases between the germline ends. Germline V CDR1 and CDR2: KGHDR, SFDVKD. The CDR3 consists of 13 residues.

In its sample, this clonotype was seen a few times. In DNA form, the CDR3 reads TGTGCCAGCACTCTAGGGGGGGGAGGGCCCTACAATGAGCAGTTCTTC. It is translated as CASTLGGGGPYNEQFF. This rearrangement joins TRBV7-2 to TRBJ2-1, with a possible D match to TRBD2 (7 bases). In germline, CDR1 is SGHTA, CDR2 FQGNSA. The V end lost 7 bases, the J end lost 2 bases, and 18 bases lay between the germline ends. The CDR3 is 16 amino acids.

At least ten counts were recorded for this clonotype. This rearrangement joins TRBV7-2 to TRBJ2-1; no reliable D call. V gave up 3 bases and J gave up 8 bases, with 14 bases separating them. The CDR3 runs to 14 residues. Germline CDR1 and CDR2: SGHTA and FQGNSA. The CDR3: CASSLEGFGDEQFF. The CDR3 region has the DNA TGTGCCAGCAGCTTGGAAGGCTTTGGCGATGAGCAGTTCTTC.

This clonotype showed up many times. This rearrangement joins TRBV11-2 to TRBJ2-3, with no clear D. CDR1 is SGHAT, CDR2 FQNNGV, per germline. Deletions cut 0 bases from V and 2 bases from J, with 6 bases between. This CDR3 is built from 14 residues. The CDR3 bases are TGTGCCAGCAGCTTAGAGCGGCACACAGATACGCAGTATTTT. Residues: CASSLERHTDTQYF. The full variable domain, rest sourced from reference TRBV11-2 and TRBJ2-3, is EAGVAQSPRYKIIEKRQSVAFWCNPISGHATLYWYQQILGQGPKLLIQFQNNGVVDDSQLPKDRFSAERLKGVDSTLKIQPAKLEDSAVYLCASSLERHTDTQYFGPGTRLTVL.

There are many counts of this clonotype. The CDR3 here is CASSFRDSETEFF. The CDR3 DNA reads as TGCGCCAGCTCCTTCCGGGACTCGGAAACTGAGTTCTTT. The genes are TRBV5-1 and TRBJ1-1; possibly TRBD1 for D (5 bases). Trimming removed 7 bases from V and 14 bases from J, with 24 bases in between. The germline V gene encodes CDR1 SGHRS and CDR2 YFSETQ. The CDR3 is 13 residues long.

Many counts were recorded for this clonotype. The chain is built from TRBV3-1 and TRBJ2-7; 14 positions agree with TRBD2. The J segment lost 9 bases and the V segment lost 0 bases, leaving 4 bases of the junction unmatched. This CDR3 region has 15 residues. The V gene's germline CDR1 is LGHDT and CDR2 YNNKEL (reference sequence). CDR3 coding DNA: TGTGCCAGCAGCCAAGACCCAGGGACTAGCGGGGGGCAGTACTTC. Protein sequence: CASSQDPGTSGGQYF.

This clonotype was found many times. This chain connects TRBV7-2 to TRBJ1-3; D might be TRBD1 (6 bases). Germline CDR1 is SGHTA and CDR2 is FQGNSA. The CDR3 runs to 15 residues. V shed 1 base and J shed 0 bases, with 7 bases lying between them. CDR3 bases: TGTGCCAGCAGCTTAGGAGGGGGCTCTGGAAACACCATATATTTT. It is translated as CASSLGGGSGNTIYF.

This clonotype was seen many times. This chain connects TRBV20-1 to TRBJ1-4; D is possibly TRBD1 (5 bases). The germline V and J ends were trimmed by 3 bases and 6 bases, with 11 bases remaining between them. Germline V gene sequence: CDR1 DFQATT, CDR2 SNEGSKA (reference sequence). The CDR3 contains 13 residues. The CDR3 spells CSASTGADEKLFF. The CDR3 region has the DNA TGCAGTGCTAGTACTGGGGCAGATGAAAAACTGTTTTTT.

The table lists this clonotype with a few counts. This chain joins TRBV28 and TRBJ2-4; D not certain. The CDR3 totals 15 residues. Trimming took off 2 bases at V and 7 bases at J, with 15 bases between the two ends. The germline V gene encodes CDR1 MDHEN and CDR2 SYDVKM. The CDR3 DNA reads TGTGCCAGCAGTTTAAAAAACCGAGGAGTGAACATTCAGTACTTC. It specifies CASSLKNRGVNIQYF. The variable domain in full, with the rest retrieved from reference TRBV28 and TRBJ2-4, is DVKVTQSSRYLVKRTGEKVFLECVQDMDHENMFWYRQDPGLGLRLIYFSYDVKMKEKGDIPEGYSVSREKKERFSLILESASTNQTSMYLCASSLKNRGVNIQYFGAGTRLSVL.

The rearrangement links TRBV18 to TRBJ2-7; 8 bases map to TRBD2. The CDR3 contains 15 residues. CDR1 is KGHSH and CDR2 is LQKENI in the germline V gene. The trim removed 4 bases at V and 7 bases at J, leaving 12 bases unmatched. The DNA for the CDR3 is TGTGCCAGCTCACGCACTAGCGGAAAAGGAGGGGAGCAGTACTTC. This sequence encodes CASSRTSGKGGEQYF.

This rearrangement joins TRBV3-1 to TRBJ2-1; TRBD2 aligns across 8 bases. Per germline, CDR1 LGHDT and CDR2 YNNKEL (reference sequence). After removal of 4 bases from V and 2 bases from J, the junction contained 7 bases not matched to a gene. The CDR3 length is 16 residues. The CDR3: CASSLGGGIAYNEQFF. The CDR3 nucleotides read TGTGCCAGCAGCCTTGGCGGGGGGATCGCCTACAATGAGCAGTTCTTC.

The sample holds many counts of this clonotype. V is TRBV9 and J is TRBJ2-3, with 7 bases lining up with TRBD2. Germline lookup yields CDR1 SGDLS and CDR2 YYNGEE. The ends lost 2 bases at V and 1 base at J; junction bases unmatched: 4. The CDR3 runs 15 residues. The CDR3 loop is CASSVLAGGTDTQYF. CDR3 bases: TGTGCCAGCAGCGTGTTAGCGGGCGGCACAGATACGCAGTATTTT.

This clonotype was detected only a few times. The chain employs TRBV7-2 and TRBJ2-5; 9 positions match TRBD2. Trimming removed 5 bases from V and 7 bases from J; junction bases left unmatched: 8. Germline values: CDR1 SGHTA, CDR2 FQGNSA. The CDR3 runs to 14 residues. DNA of the CDR3: TGTGCCAGCAGCGCAGGGACTAGCATGGGGACCCAGTACTTC. Protein sequence: CASSAGTSMGTQYF.

This clonotype was seen ten or more times. This sequence joins TRBV19 and TRBJ2-3; D is unresolved. Germline assignment: CDR1 LNHDA and CDR2 SQIVND (reference sequence). This CDR3 region has 14 residues. Between the trimmed V and J ends, which lost 0 bases and 7 bases, there was a span of 11 bases. The CDR3 DNA reads as TGTGCCAGTAGTATAGAGGCGGCTAGAAATACGCAGTATTTT. Amino acids: CASSIEAARNTQYF. Full variable domain (rest looked up from reference TRBV19 and TRBJ2-3): DGGITQSPKYLFRKEGQNVTLSCEQNLNHDAMYWYRQDPGQGLRLIYYSQIVNDFQKGDIAEGYSVSREKKESFPLTVTSAQKNPTAFYLCASSIEAARNTQYFGPGTRLTVL.